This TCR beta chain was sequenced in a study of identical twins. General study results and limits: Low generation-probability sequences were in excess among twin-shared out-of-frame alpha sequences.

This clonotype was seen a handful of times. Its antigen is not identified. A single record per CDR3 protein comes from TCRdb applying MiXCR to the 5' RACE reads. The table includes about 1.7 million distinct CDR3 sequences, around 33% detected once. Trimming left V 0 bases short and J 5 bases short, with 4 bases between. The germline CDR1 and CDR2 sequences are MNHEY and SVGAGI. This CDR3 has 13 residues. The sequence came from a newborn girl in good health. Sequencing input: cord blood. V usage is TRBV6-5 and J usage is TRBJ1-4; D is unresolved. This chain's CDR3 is CASSYSLNEKLFF. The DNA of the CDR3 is TGTGCCAGCAGTTACTCGCTGAATGAAAAACTGTTTTTT.